Below, 32 T cell receptor beta chains from the same sample are listed, as sequenced in a study of beta chain features in type 1 diabetes. Expressed TCRB transcripts were sequenced because the isolated RNA had all been reverse transcribed beforehand. Clones were sequenced by immunoSEQ multiplex PCR, and TCRdb holds only the in-frame ones, with some missing. Of more than 140,000 clones listed, roughly 9.3% were seen once; the top ten hold 0.65%. Source material: central memory CD4+ T cells from blood. Receptors originate from a woman aged 40 to 50 in good health.

This clone was counted between two and nine times. This rearrangement joins TRBV2 to TRBJ2-3; 7 bases match TRBD2. The length of the CDR3 is 13 residues. Trimming at V came to 5 bases and at J to 5 bases, leaving 4 bases not matched to a gene. Germline V gives CDR1 SNHLY, CDR2 FYNNEI. CDR3 in amino acids: CASSLAEEDTQYF. CDR3 nucleotides: TGTGCCAGCAGTCTAGCGGAGGAAGATACGCAGTATTTT.

This clone was seen only a few times. The rearrangement uses TRBV7-2 and TRBJ2-5; no firm D call. The CDR3 runs to 12 residues. V was clipped by 2 bases and J by 3 bases, with 4 bases between them. The V gene's germline CDR1 is SGHTA and CDR2 FQGNSA. CDR3 DNA sequence: TGTGCCAGCAGCTTATCAAAAGAGACCCAGTACTTC. Translated, it gives CASSLSKETQYF.

This clone was observed a few times. The chain joins TRBV29-1 to TRBJ2-2; 10 bases map to TRBD2. Germline values: CDR1 SQVTM, CDR2 ANQGSEA. The CDR3 is made up of 17 amino acids. J lost 0 bases, V lost 4 bases, and 8 bases had no gene match. CDR3 loop: CSVGIGSGGSNTGELFF. The CDR3 DNA reads as TGCAGCGTTGGTATCGGTAGCGGGGGGTCGAACACCGGGGAGCTGTTTTTT.

This clone has just a few counts. The chain uses TRBV7-2 and TRBJ1-1, with D unresolved. The CDR3 runs 15 residues. With 5 bases removed from V and 0 bases from J, the gap between germline ends came to 13 bases. From germline, CDR1 is SGHTA and CDR2 FQGNSA. CDR3 region: CASSPFRGVNTEAFF. The CDR3 DNA follows: TGTGCCAGCAGCCCCTTTCGCGGCGTGAACACTGAAGCTTTCTTT.

DNA of the CDR3: TGTGCCAGCACCGTGGACAGGGACGGAAACATTCAGTACTTC. This sequence encodes CASTVDRDGNIQYF. The rearrangement uses TRBV6-1 and TRBJ2-4; 8 bases align to TRBD1. Losses at the gene ends were 7 bases for V and 6 bases for J; bases not matched to a gene: 8. Germline CDR1 is MNHNS and CDR2 is SASEGT. The CDR3 loop spans 14 amino acids.

This clone was seen a few times. This sequence joins TRBV7-2 and TRBJ1-1; D may be TRBD1 (6 bases). This CDR3 is built from 15 residues. Germline CDR1 and CDR2: SGHTA and FQGNSA. V was trimmed by 5 bases and J by 4 bases, leaving 17 bases between them. The CDR3 nucleotides are TGTGCCAGCAGCGCGAGTGGAACAGGGTCCACTGAAGCTTTCTTT. It codes for CASSASGTGSTEAFF.

This chain links TRBV19 with TRBJ2-3; TRBD2 is a possible D gene (5 bases). The CDR3 loop spans 14 amino acids. Per germline, CDR1 LNHDA and CDR2 SQIVND (reference sequence). V was pared by 5 bases and J by 4 bases, with 13 bases between. CDR3 region: CASSVTRRADTQYF. Here the CDR3 DNA reads TGTGCCAGTAGTGTCACTAGAAGAGCAGATACGCAGTATTTT.

This clone was detected only a few times. V and J are TRBV6-5 and TRBJ1-1; D is possibly TRBD1 (5 bases). The V end was cut by 5 bases, the J end by 2 bases, with 15 bases between. Germline values: CDR1 MNHEY, CDR2 SVGAGI. This CDR3 is built from 15 residues. CDR3 sequence: CASSHGGEANTEAFF. The CDR3 DNA reads as TGTGCCAGCAGTCACGGAGGGGAGGCCAACACTGAAGCTTTCTTT.

This clone was counted between two and nine times. The rearrangement joins TRBV6-6 to TRBJ2-7, with TRBD2 identical over 14 bases. CDR1 MNHNY and CDR2 SVGAGI come from the germline V gene (reference sequence). Trimming cost V 4 bases and J 4 bases; bases outside gene matches: 6. CDR3 length: 16 residues. This CDR3 reads CASSSPGLAGGYEQYF. CDR3 sequence (DNA): TGTGCCAGCAGTTCCCCCGGACTAGCGGGGGGTTACGAGCAGTACTTC.

This clone was picked up a small number of times. This chain links TRBV29-1 with TRBJ2-3; TRBD2 aligns across 7 bases. In germline, CDR1 is SQVTM, CDR2 ANQGSEA. V gave up 7 bases and J gave up 4 bases; unmatched junction bases: 5. The CDR3 runs 12 residues. This CDR3 is CSGGAGADTQYF. The CDR3, as DNA: TGCAGCGGCGGCGCGGGGGCAGATACGCAGTATTTT.

This clone was counted a few times. The chain combines TRBV6-5 with TRBJ1-2, with TRBD1 matching 8 bases. Looked up from germline, CDR1 is MNHEY and CDR2 is SVGAGI. The trim removed 7 bases at V and 2 bases at J, leaving 9 bases unmatched. The CDR3 has 15 amino acids. CDR3 coding DNA: TGTGCCAGCAAAAGGGTGGCAGGGGGCAACTATGGCTACACCTTC. Translated, it gives CASKRVAGGNYGYTF.

This chain joins TRBV18 and TRBJ1-5; 8 nucleotides align to TRBD1. The CDR3 sequence is 15 residues long. The V segment lost 3 bases and the J segment 5 bases; nucleotides outside the gene matches: 6. Germline CDR1 is KGHSH and CDR2 is LQKENI. As DNA, the CDR3 is TGTGCCAGCTCACCGAACAGGGGGAGAGATCAGCCCCAGCATTTT. It translates to CASSPNRGRDQPQHF.

This chain connects TRBV6-1 to TRBJ1-4, with 10 nucleotides matching TRBD1. The CDR3 contains 14 residues. Germline CDR1 is MNHNS and CDR2 is SASEGT. The junction had 4 bases not matched to a gene; V was cut back by 4 bases and J by 8 bases. DNA for the CDR3: TGTGCCAGCAGTGGACAGGGGGCGGGGGAAAAACTGTTTTTT. Encoded protein: CASSGQGAGEKLFF.

This clone was detected only a few times. J is TRBJ2-6 and V is TRBV5-1; possibly TRBD2 for D (6 bases). Trimming removed 4 bases at V and 0 bases at J, with 11 bases between. From germline, CDR1 is SGHRS and CDR2 YFSETQ. The length of the CDR3 is 16 residues. CDR3 protein: CASSPGGVSGANVLTF. CDR3 in DNA: TGCGCCAGCAGCCCCGGAGGGGTCTCTGGGGCCAACGTCCTGACTTTC.

The sample holds a few counts of this clone. V usage is TRBV5-4 and J usage is TRBJ2-5; the D gene is possibly TRBD1 (5 bases). The DNA end is more similar to TRBJ2-7, so the J call may be wrong. Germline CDR1 reads SGHNT; CDR2 reads YYREEE (reference sequence). This CDR3 region has 16 residues. CDR3 residues: CASSLVGAGKKYEQYF. The CDR3 DNA follows: TGTGCCAGCAGCTTGGTGGGTGCAGGGAAGAAGTACGAGCAGTACTTC.

The chain carries TRBV7-2 and TRBJ1-2; 8 bases line up with TRBD1. Germline V gene lookup returns CDR1 SGHTA and CDR2 FQGNSA. The V segment lost 5 bases and the J segment 4 bases; nucleotides outside the gene matches: 3. The CDR3 sequence is 13 residues long. The CDR3 DNA is TGTGCCAGCAGCGCAGGGGGCCCCTATGGCTACACCTTC. This gives the protein CASSAGGPYGYTF.

This clone was seen just once. The chain joins TRBV7-8 to TRBJ1-6; D not certain. The V end lost 1 base, the J end lost 6 bases, and 7 bases lay between the germline ends. From germline, CDR1 is SGHVS and CDR2 FQNEAQ. The CDR3 contains 14 residues. DNA for the CDR3: TGTGCCAGCAGCTTAGACGGGTCTAATTCACCCCTCCACTTT. Translating it yields CASSLDGSNSPLHF.

The table lists this clone with many counts. The CDR3 reads CASSPGLDTQYF. The DNA of the CDR3 is TGTGCCAGCTCACCGGGCCTAGATACGCAGTATTTT. The gene calls are TRBV18 and TRBJ2-3; no reliable D call. The CDR3 length is 12 residues. V was shortened by 3 bases and J by 5 bases, with 6 bases between the two germline ends. From germline, CDR1 is KGHSH and CDR2 LQKENI.

The V gene is TRBV7-2, the J gene TRBJ2-7, with a weak D call TRBD1 (6 bases). Trimming pared 5 bases from V and 3 bases from J, leaving 14 bases between. Germline loops: CDR1 SGHTA, CDR2 FQGNSA. This CDR3 is built from 14 residues. The CDR3 DNA reads as TGTGCCAGCAGCCCCGGGGACACTAACTACGAGCAGTACTTC. As protein: CASSPGDTNYEQYF.

This clone was detected a few times. The V and J genes are TRBV7-8 and TRBJ2-5; D gene uncertain. The CDR3 length is 11 residues. Between the trimmed V and J ends, which lost 5 bases and 5 bases, there was a span of 6 bases. The germline CDR1 and CDR2 sequences are SGHVS and FQNEAQ. Here the CDR3 reads CASSRQETQYF. The CDR3 coding sequence is TGTGCCAGCAGCCGCCAGGAGACCCAGTACTTC.

This clone was observed a few times. This rearrangement joins TRBV12-5 to TRBJ2-7; the D is unclear. Germline CDR1 LGHNT, CDR2 FRNRAP. V lost 1 base and J lost 0, with 7 bases in between. CDR3 length: 14 residues. The CDR3 DNA is TGTGCTAGTGGTTTGGGCTCGAGCTCCTACGAGCAGTACTTC. Translation gives CASGLGSSSYEQYF.

This clone was detected many times. The chain employs TRBV18 and TRBJ1-6, with D possibly matching TRBD1 (5 bases). V lost 3 bases to trimming and J lost 8 bases, with 8 bases between them. Germline CDR1 reads KGHSH; CDR2 reads LQKENI. CDR3 length: 13 residues. The CDR3 loop is CASSPSGDSPLHF. CDR3 nucleotide sequence: TGTGCCAGCTCACCTTCGGGGGATTCACCCCTCCACTTT.

This clone was seen only a few times. This chain uses TRBV6-1 with TRBJ1-5; tentatively, D is TRBD1 (5 bases). CDR1 and CDR2 from the germline V gene are MNHNS and SASEGT. The CDR3 loop spans 15 amino acids. V was clipped by 4 bases and J by 1 base, with 11 bases between them. The CDR3 nucleotides are TGTGCCAGCAGTGTAAACAGGATAAGCAATCAGCCCCAGCATTTT. Protein product: CASSVNRISNQPQHF.

This clone was counted between two and nine times. The chain has TRBV9 and TRBJ2-3; 9 bases align to TRBD2. CDR1 and CDR2 from the germline V gene are SGDLS and YYNGEE. The V and J ends lost 0 bases and 4 bases, in that order; junction bases with no gene match: 6. The CDR3 has 16 residues. In DNA, the CDR3 is TGTGCCAGCAGCGTAGTAGGCGGGGGGGTGCCAGATACGCAGTATTTT. It specifies CASSVVGGGVPDTQYF.

The CDR3 region is CASSISGTGGMTQHF. DNA for the CDR3: TGTGCCAGTAGTATCTCCGGGACAGGGGGAATGACCCAGCATTTT. This chain uses TRBV19 with TRBJ1-5; 11 bases agree with TRBD1. This CDR3 has 15 amino acids. CDR1 is LNHDA, CDR2 SQIVND, per germline (reference sequence). The V gene end was trimmed by 3 bases and the J gene end by 11 bases; junction bases not matched to a gene: 9.

Only a few counts were recorded for this clone. This sequence joins TRBV10-3 and TRBJ2-7; 8 bases map to TRBD2. Per germline, CDR1 ENHRY and CDR2 SYGVKD. The CDR3 runs 15 residues. Trimming cost V 4 bases and J 4 bases; bases outside gene matches: 9. Here the CDR3 reads CAISVNRGGAYEQYF. Here the CDR3 DNA reads TGTGCCATCAGTGTCAACCGGGGGGGGGCTTACGAGCAGTACTTC.

J is TRBJ2-1 and V is TRBV7-2; D remains unclear. The V and J ends lost 5 bases and 10 bases respectively, with 15 bases between them. The CDR3 runs 13 residues. Germline-derived CDR1 and CDR2 are SGHTA and FQGNSA. CDR3 in DNA: TGTGCCAGCAGCAAAAGCGACCAACGCGAGCAGTTCTTC. Its translation is CASSKSDQREQFF. Filled out from reference TRBV7-2 and TRBJ2-1, the complete variable domain reads GAGVSQSPSNKVTEKGKDVELRCDPISGHTALYWYRQSLGQGLEFLIYFQGNSAPDKSGLPSDRFSAERTGGSVSTLTIQRTQQEDSAVYLCASSKSDQREQFFGPGTRLTVL.

In its sample, this clone was seen many times. The chain joins TRBV11-2 to TRBJ2-1; 7 positions match TRBD1. V was pared by 5 bases and J by 5 bases, with 6 bases of the junction left unmatched. CDR3 size: 14 residues. Germline V gene sequence: CDR1 SGHAT, CDR2 FQNNGV. The CDR3 region is CASSLRDRDNEQFF. The CDR3 DNA reads TGTGCCAGCAGCCTAAGGGACAGAGACAATGAGCAGTTCTTC.

This clone was picked up a small number of times. Other DNA variants within this sample encode the same CDR3. The rearrangement links TRBV7-9 to TRBJ1-6; 8 bases map to TRBD1. The V gene's germline CDR1 is SEHNR and CDR2 FQNEAQ (reference sequence). The CDR3 covers 16 residues. Germline trimming cut 5 bases from V and 4 bases from J; bases unmatched to any gene: 7. The CDR3 reads CASSVGQENYNSPLHF. Written as DNA, the CDR3 is TGTGCCAGCAGCGTGGGACAGGAAAATTATAATTCACCCCTCCACTTT.

This clone was observed a few times. The rearrangement joins TRBV18 to TRBJ2-3; 7 nucleotides line up with TRBD1. V was pared by 8 bases and J by 1 base, with 6 bases of the junction left unmatched. The CDR3 loop spans 14 amino acids. Per germline, CDR1 KGHSH and CDR2 LQKENI. CDR3 amino acids: CASTIGTGTDTQYF. The CDR3 DNA follows: TGTGCCAGCACTATCGGGACAGGCACAGATACGCAGTATTTT.

This clone was seen many times. The V gene is TRBV5-4, the J gene TRBJ2-3; D is possibly TRBD2 (7 bases). The CDR3 covers 15 residues. Germline V gives CDR1 SGHNT, CDR2 YYREEE (reference sequence). The V and J ends lost 0 bases and 1 base respectively, with 9 bases between them. The CDR3 DNA is TGTGCCAGCAGCTTGGAGGGGGGGGGCACAGATACGCAGTATTTT. This encodes CASSLEGGGTDTQYF.

The chain links TRBV25-1 to TRBJ1-5; D may be TRBD1 (5 bases). Germline CDR1 is MGHDK and CDR2 is SYGVNS. Trimming removed 2 bases from V and 2 bases from J, with 7 bases in between. The CDR3 has 14 amino acids. The DNA of the CDR3 is TGTGCCAGCAGTGAAGCGGGGCGCAATCAGCCCCAGCATTTT. Its protein product is CASSEAGRNQPQHF.